The clone carrying this TCR beta chain was seen more than once but under ten times. The sample is PBMC spiked with counted cells of clone KT2. Fixed numbers of PBMC received varying amounts of KT2 cells. Each cDNA got a UMI-containing oligo ligated at its 3' end. An equimolar mix of RC1.1 and RC1.2 primed the beta chain across TRBC1 and TRBC2. From the UMI-ligation and nested PCR reads, TCRdb called clonotypes with MiXCR, one entry per CDR3 protein. Found here are tens of thousands of distinct CDR3 sequences, around a tenth of them singletons; the top ten hold 10%. The record originates from a study of quantifying T cell responses using KT2 cells. Across the whole study: cDNA was made from DNase-treated RNA using alpha and beta constant primers. Under optimum conditions, T4 ligation efficiency was estimated at more than 8%.

The TCR originated in a human donor. The sample was PBMCs spiked with cells of the T cell clone KT2.

The CDR3 nucleotides are TGTGCCAGCTCACCTGCACTCCCAGTGGGCAATGAGCAGTTCTTC. Its translation: CASSPALPVGNEQFF. The rearrangement links TRBV18 to TRBJ2-1; D gene ambiguous. CDR1 is KGHSH, CDR2 LQKENI, per germline. The CDR3 covers 15 residues. Trimming pared 3 bases from V and 6 bases from J, leaving 15 bases between. Supplemented by reference TRBV18 and TRBJ2-1, the full variable domain reads NAGVMQNPRHLVRRRGQEARLRCSPMKGHSHVYWYRQLPEEGLKFMVYLQKENIIDESGMPKERFSAEFPKEGPSILRIQQVVRGDSAAYFCASSPALPVGNEQFFGPGTRLTVL.